These 21 T cell receptor beta chains were all obtained from the same sample, sequenced in a study of immune evolution from preneoplasia to lung adenocarcinoma. Assay: immunoSEQ multiplex PCR; the TCRdb copy retains only in-frame clones and omits some. This sample has 30,000 to 45,000 clones; about 74% occur once, and the top ten carry about 6.5%. Sequencing used FFPE invasive lung adenocarcinoma tissue. The receptors stem from a person aged 55 to 75 with lung adenocarcinoma.

V usage is TRBV5-1 and J usage is TRBJ2-3; TRBD2 agrees at 12 bases. V was clipped by 1 base and J by 4 bases; unmatched bases: 4. In germline, CDR1 is SGHRS, CDR2 YFSETQ. The CDR3 loop spans 16 amino acids. The CDR3 is CASSLRLAGVADTQYF. The DNA of the CDR3 is TGCGCCAGCAGCTTGAGACTAGCGGGAGTCGCAGATACGCAGTATTTT.

V usage is TRBV25-1 and J usage is TRBJ2-5, with D unclear. Trimming shortened V by 2 bases and J by 1 base, and 14 bases separated the two germline ends. Germline V gives CDR1 MGHDK, CDR2 SYGVNS. This CDR3 comprises 16 residues. The CDR3 region has the DNA TGTGCCAGCAGTGAAAATGAGCCCGACACCCAAGAGACCCAGTACTTC. Residues: CASSENEPDTQETQYF.

There are a few counts of this clone. The CDR3 protein is CASSGQGFHEQYF. The CDR3 coding sequence is TGTGCCAGCAGTGGACAGGGTTTCCACGAGCAGTACTTC. The chain carries TRBV2 and TRBJ2-7; 7 bases align to TRBD1. The length of the CDR3 is 13 residues. Germline V gives CDR1 SNHLY, CDR2 FYNNEI. After removal of 4 bases from V and 5 bases from J, the junction contained 5 bases not matched to a gene.

The chain recombines TRBV6-5 with TRBJ2-7; tentatively, D is TRBD2 (7 bases). Trimming took off 2 bases at V and 2 bases at J, with 10 bases between the two ends. The germline V gene encodes CDR1 MNHEY and CDR2 SVGAGI. CDR3 length equals 14 residues. The CDR3 coding sequence is TGTGCCAGCAGTTACAGGGGGGGCCCCTACGAGCAGTACTTC. Translating gives CASSYRGGPYEQYF.

The gene calls are TRBV11-2 and TRBJ2-7; 9 bases are shared with TRBD2. The CDR3 is 17 amino acids. V shed 6 bases, J shed 1 base, and the junction held 13 bases outside the gene matches. CDR1 is SGHAT, CDR2 FQNNGV, per germline. CDR3: CASSPPLGLAPSYEQYF. The CDR3, as DNA: TGTGCCAGCAGTCCACCCCTGGGACTAGCTCCGTCCTACGAGCAGTACTTC.

The chain combines TRBV5-8 with TRBJ2-3; D unresolved. This CDR3 comprises 15 residues. V was clipped by 0 bases and J by 3 bases, with 11 bases between them. The germline gives CDR1 SGHTS, CDR2 YDEGEE. The CDR3 bases are TGTGCCAGCAGCTTGGCCATCAGTCGAACAGATACGCAGTATTTT. Translating it yields CASSLAISRTDTQYF.

The chain employs TRBV18 and TRBJ2-5; D possibly corresponds to TRBD2 (6 bases). The germline V gene has CDR1 KGHSH and CDR2 LQKENI. This CDR3 spans 14 amino acids. The ends were cut back, 2 bases at V and 4 bases at J, with 11 bases in the middle. The CDR3 here is CASSPREDPETQYF. Written as DNA, the CDR3 is TGTGCCAGCTCACCAAGGGAGGATCCAGAGACCCAGTACTTC.

The chain employs TRBV5-4 and TRBJ2-3; the D gene is possibly TRBD2 (5 bases). Between the trimmed V and J ends, which lost 0 bases and 7 bases, there was a span of 12 bases. From germline, CDR1 is SGHNT and CDR2 YYREEE (reference sequence). The length of the CDR3 is 14 residues. The CDR3 bases are TGTGCCAGCAGCTTGGAGGCCGGGAAGCATACGCAGTATTTT. As protein: CASSLEAGKHTQYF.

This clone was detected a few times. The chain employs TRBV15 and TRBJ2-1; no reliable D call. V lost 5 bases and J lost 6, with 14 bases in between. Germline lookup yields CDR1 LNHNV and CDR2 YYDKDF (reference sequence). The CDR3 totals 14 residues. In nucleotides, the CDR3 is TGTGCCACCAGCCCCCGGGCGTTGTTCAATGAGCAGTTCTTC. Translated: CATSPRALFNEQFF.

The J gene is TRBJ2-7, the V gene TRBV11-3, with 9 bases that match TRBD2. The junction had 9 bases not matched to a gene; V was cut back by 3 bases and J by 0 bases. There are 17 residues in the CDR3. Germline loops: CDR1 SGHNT, CDR2 YENEEA. Written as DNA, the CDR3 is TGTGCCAGCAGCTTCGCCGGGACTAGCAGGGGCTCCTACGAGCAGTACTTC. Its protein product is CASSFAGTSRGSYEQYF.

The chain couples TRBV19 to TRBJ2-7; D tentatively reads TRBD1 or TRBD2 (6 bases each). CDR1 is LNHDA and CDR2 is SQIVND in the germline V gene (reference sequence). V was pared by 6 bases and J by 2 bases, with 14 bases between. The CDR3 totals 14 residues. The CDR3 sequence is CASSPGGGAYEQYF. The CDR3 DNA reads as TGTGCCAGTAGCCCCGGGGGCGGGGCCTACGAGCAGTACTTC.

The CDR3: CASGLVEETQYF. The CDR3 region has the DNA TGTGCTAGTGGTTTGGTAGAAGAGACCCAGTACTTC. This rearrangement joins TRBV12-5 to TRBJ2-5; unclear D gene. V lost 0 bases and J 3 bases, leaving 2 bases between the germline ends. Germline assignment: CDR1 LGHNT and CDR2 FRNRAP. This CDR3 is built from 12 residues.

The rearrangement links TRBV10-2 to TRBJ2-3; weak D call: TRBD2 (6 bases). Germline V lookup: CDR1 WSHSY, CDR2 SAAADI. This CDR3 spans 15 amino acids. Trimming pared 7 bases from V and 0 bases from J, leaving 14 bases between. CDR3 region: CASTREPSSTDTQYF. Here the CDR3 DNA reads TGCGCCAGCACCCGGGAGCCTTCTAGCACAGATACGCAGTATTTT.

CDR3 bases: TGCAGCGCCCTATCTCACGAGCAGTACTTC. Residues: CSALSHEQYF. The genes are TRBV29-1 and TRBJ2-7; D is ambiguous. V lost 7 bases and J 5 bases, leaving 9 bases between the germline ends. Germline V gene data show CDR1 as SQVTM and CDR2 as ANQGSEA. The CDR3 totals 10 residues.

The chain links TRBV7-2 to TRBJ2-1, with D uncertain. The V gene lost 0 bases and the J gene lost 4 bases, with 13 bases spanning the gap. The length of the CDR3 is 16 residues. Germline loops: CDR1 SGHTA, CDR2 FQGNSA. CDR3 bases: TGTGCCAGCAGCTTAGCTGTGGTCTACGGGTACAATGAGCAGTTCTTC. Encoded protein: CASSLAVVYGYNEQFF.

This chain links TRBV6-5 with TRBJ1-2, with no clear D. Germline values: CDR1 MNHEY, CDR2 SVGAGI. The V gene lost 7 bases and the J gene lost 5 bases, with 17 bases spanning the gap. This CDR3 has 14 amino acids. The CDR3: CASKLGTQPYGYTF. In nucleotides, the CDR3 is TGTGCCAGCAAGCTGGGCACGCAACCTTATGGCTACACCTTC.

The chain combines TRBV7-8 with TRBJ1-1, with a weak D call TRBD1 (6 bases). This CDR3 region has 15 residues. V lost 7 bases, J lost 4 bases, and 19 bases lay in between. Germline V gives CDR1 SGHVS, CDR2 FQNEAQ. For the CDR3, the DNA is TGTGCCAGCACCCTAACTACAGGGTGGGGCACTGAAGCTTTCTTT. As protein: CASTLTTGWGTEAFF.

V usage is TRBV25-1 and J usage is TRBJ1-2; D is unclear. Trimming pared 4 bases from V and 8 bases from J, leaving 11 bases between. The CDR3 covers 12 residues. Germline-derived CDR1 and CDR2 are MGHDK and SYGVNS. In DNA form, the CDR3 reads TGTGCCAGCAGTGCCCGGGCTTTCGGCTACACCTTC. It specifies CASSARAFGYTF.

The chain employs TRBV14 and TRBJ2-1; TRBD2 agrees at 9 bases. After removal of 4 bases from V and 7 bases from J, the junction contained 11 bases not matched to a gene. The CDR3 extends over 16 amino acids. The germline V gene encodes CDR1 SGHDN and CDR2 FVKESK. The CDR3 loop reads CASSPGGSGSQNEQFF. CDR3 sequence (DNA): TGTGCCAGCAGCCCCGGGGGTAGCGGGAGCCAGAATGAGCAGTTCTTC.

This clone has just one count. The V gene is TRBV5-4, the J gene TRBJ2-1, with 7 bases aligning to TRBD2. The V and J ends lost 3 bases and 4 bases, in that order; junction bases with no gene match: 19. Germline assignment: CDR1 SGHNT and CDR2 YYREEE (reference sequence). CDR3 length: 19 residues. In DNA form, the CDR3 reads TGTGCCAGCAGCTCCCCCGGCGGAGGGCGGGAGTACAGGTACAATGAGCAGTTCTTC. Residues: CASSSPGGGREYRYNEQFF. Together with reference TRBV5-4 and TRBJ2-1, the CDR3 gives the full variable domain: ETGVTQSPTHLIKTRGQQVTLRCSSQSGHNTVSWYQQALGQGPQFIFQYYREEENGRGNFPPRFSGLQFPNYSSELNVNALELDDSALYLCASSSPGGGREYRYNEQFFGPGTRLTVL.

The chain recombines TRBV28 with TRBJ2-5; 10 bases agree with TRBD2. V lost 7 bases, J lost 7 bases, and 12 bases stayed unmatched. This CDR3 contains 15 residues. Germline V gene lookup returns CDR1 MDHEN and CDR2 SYDVKM. The CDR3 here is CASNIGSGRTVTQYF. The DNA of the CDR3 is TGTGCCAGCAACATAGGTAGCGGGAGGACGGTGACCCAGTACTTC.